A single sample gave rise to the 8 T cell receptor beta chains below, sequenced in a study of siplizumab effects on memory and regulatory T cells. Method: immunoSEQ multiplex PCR; TCRdb's copy keeps in-frame clones and lacks some. The sample contains tens of thousands of clones, 95% to 97% of which appear only once. Specimen: naive CD4+ T cells sorted from blood. These receptors were taken from a human donor in good health.

This clone was recorded only once. The V gene is TRBV9, the J gene TRBJ2-2; TRBD2 might be the D (5 bases). Per the germline V gene, CDR1 is SGDLS and CDR2 is YYNGEE. This CDR3 is built from 16 residues. V gave up 0 bases and J gave up 4 bases, with 13 bases separating them. The CDR3 DNA sequence: TGTGCCAGCAGCGTAGTAAGCGGATGGAGCACCGGGGAGCTGTTTTTT. Translated, it gives CASSVVSGWSTGELFF.

J is TRBJ1-2 and V is TRBV5-4; 9 bases agree with TRBD1. In germline, CDR1 is SGHNT, CDR2 YYREEE (reference sequence). Losses at the gene ends were 0 bases for V and 7 bases for J; bases not matched to a gene: 7. This CDR3 has 15 amino acids. CDR3 sequence reads: CASSLGARQGGGYTF. CDR3 nucleotide sequence: TGTGCCAGCAGCTTGGGGGCGCGACAGGGGGGTGGCTACACCTTC.

This chain links TRBV30 with TRBJ1-3; 9 bases match TRBD1. Germline loops: CDR1 GTSNPN, CDR2 SVGIG (reference sequence). CDR3 length: 15 residues. V was pared by 4 bases and J by 3 bases, with 7 bases of the junction left unmatched. The CDR3 region is CAWNPDRGDGNTIYF. The CDR3 nucleotides are TGTGCCTGGAACCCCGACAGGGGGGATGGAAACACCATATATTTT.

The DNA for the CDR3 is TGTGCCAGCAGCGCCGGGACAGGGGGGTACGAGCAGTACTTC. Translated, it gives CASSAGTGGYEQYF. The chain uses TRBV9 and TRBJ2-7; 11 bases line up with TRBD1. CDR1 and CDR2 from the germline V gene are SGDLS and YYNGEE. The trim removed 3 bases at V and 4 bases at J, leaving 3 bases unmatched. CDR3 length: 14 amino acids.

The chain couples TRBV6-5 to TRBJ2-2; TRBD2 matches 7 bases. After removal of 10 bases from V and 2 bases from J, the junction contained 4 bases not matched to a gene. The CDR3 is 13 residues long. Germline V gives CDR1 MNHEY, CDR2 SVGAGI. The CDR3 reads CAIREVNTGELFF. The CDR3 DNA reads as TGTGCCATCCGGGAGGTTAACACCGGGGAGCTGTTTTTT.

V is TRBV27 and J is TRBJ2-1; 8 positions match TRBD1. CDR3 length: 18 amino acids. CDR1 MNHEY and CDR2 SMNVEV come from the germline V gene (reference sequence). The junction had 19 bases not matched to a gene; V was cut back by 5 bases and J by 7 bases. CDR3: CASSLLSTWTGLVNEQFF. The CDR3 nucleotides are TGTGCCAGCAGTCTCCTCTCGACATGGACAGGGTTGGTTAATGAGCAGTTCTTC.

The V and J genes are TRBV5-5 and TRBJ2-7, with a weak D call TRBD2 (5 bases). The germline gives CDR1 SGHKS, CDR2 YYEKEE (reference sequence). V was pared by 1 base and J by 0 bases, with 8 bases between. The CDR3 runs 14 residues. Here the CDR3 reads CASSLFGSSYEQYF. The CDR3 region has the DNA TGTGCCAGCAGCTTGTTTGGGAGCTCCTACGAGCAGTACTTC. Using reference TRBV5-5 and TRBJ2-7 for the parts outside the CDR3, the full variable domain is DAGVTQSPTHLIKTRGQQVTLRCSPISGHKSVSWYQQVLGQGPQFIFQYYEKEERGRGNFPDRFSARQFPNYSSELNVNALLLGDSALYLCASSLFGSSYEQYFGPGTRLTVT.

The rearrangement joins TRBV30 to TRBJ2-1; D unclear. The CDR3 length is 14 residues. The V gene lost 0 bases and the J gene lost 5 bases, with 11 bases spanning the gap. CDR1 and CDR2 from the germline V gene are GTSNPN and SVGIG (reference sequence). Here the CDR3 DNA reads TGTGCCTGGAGTGTACGAAGGGCCGACAATGAGCAGTTCTTC. Translating it yields CAWSVRRADNEQFF.